This passage covers 2 T cell receptor beta chains from one sample sequenced in a study of control samples from healthy donors and cancer patients (dated by TCRdb to 2018 to 2020). Library construction relied on the immunoSEQ multiplex PCR assay. TCRdb holds this immuneACCESS table with in-frame rearrangements only. Some clones are missing; in checked studies, unresolved V genes explain under half, and the rest has no known cause. This sample comprises about 100,000 clones, under 95% of them detected only once. The ten biggest clones cover about 2.5% of the sample. What was sequenced was blood. These receptors all come from a woman aged 18-30 years in good health.

The V and J genes are TRBV12-3 or TRBV12-4 and TRBJ1-1; D might be TRBD1 (6 bases). The CDR3 extends over 11 amino acids. V lost 6 bases and J lost 10, with 12 bases in between. CDR3: CASRERGGAFF. The CDR3 DNA sequence: TGTGCCAGCAGAGAGAGGGGGGGAGCTTTCTTT.

V and J are TRBV28 and TRBJ2-3; a weak D match, TRBD2 (5 bases). The CDR3 spans 16 residues. The germline V gene encodes CDR1 MDHEN and CDR2 SYDVKM. V lost 5 bases to trimming and J lost 2 bases, with 17 bases between them. The CDR3 sequence: CASSPLAGSITDTQYF. CDR3 nucleotide sequence: TGTGCCAGCAGTCCCCTCGCGGGCTCGATCACAGATACGCAGTATTTT.